The present T cell receptor beta chain was sequenced within a study of blood T cell repertoires in COVID-19 (TCRdb year 2020). At the level of the whole study: The collaborator samples originated in the United States, Italy and Spain and spanned the acute and convalescent phases of COVID-19. Samples were obtained from the ongoing ImmuneRACE study (first 160 participants) and from over 1,000 subjects provided by 6 global collaborators. The prospective study material was composed of cDNA or gDNA derived from T cells, B-cell-depleted T cells, or PBMCs. The repertoires were released in a freely available public database intended as a resource for research on the immune response to SARS-CoV-2. HLA class I and class II types, where available, came from metadata supplied by the sample provider rather than from assay-based typing. Deeply sampled blood TCRbeta repertoires from subjects exposed to, actively infected with, or recovered from COVID-19 were included in the dataset. The sample metadata nearly always contained a de-identified subject ID, COVID-19 status, age in years and sex.

Comment on this clone: Its antigen is unknown. Per-base quality was not reported, and no clone a single base away is much larger than it.

Via the germline V gene, CDR1 is SGHRS and CDR2 YFSETQ. V ends up 2 bases short and J 2 bases short, with an unmatched junction base count of 9. The CDR3, cysteine through phenylalanine, is 16 amino acids long. Solely the CDR3 DNA is kept, with 48 bases framed from the first base. At one collaborating source in Seattle, patients were enrolled during active infection and were followed longitudinally through the course of disease. Whole blood was collected in K2EDTA tubes by collaborating institutions according to the institutions' own protocols. For TCRbeta analysis, collaborators shipped samples in one of three forms: frozen whole blood, isolated PBMCs, or DNA extracted from either of those sample types. TCRbeta CDR3 regions were amplified from genomic DNA using the immunoSEQ Assay, a bias-controlled multiplex PCR. As for the original processing: The number of nucleated cells in each sample was estimated by amplification of reference gene primers within the assay. To quantify the absolute abundance of each unique TCRbeta CDR3 rearrangement, sequence reads were collapsed and filtered. For each sample, productive Simpson clonality was calculated as the square root of Simpson's diversity index over productive rearrangements. TCRdb holds this immuneACCESS table with in-frame rearrangements only. Some clones are missing; in checked studies, unresolved V genes explain under half, and the rest has no known cause. D and trimming come from the DNA, and the V and J calls and clone size come from that table. In all, the sample holds about 320,000 clones, and over 85% of those were seen once. 11% of the sample comes from the top ten.

Here is what the overall study found, with its caveats: The quantity of clinical and demographic metadata differed by source and by participant and was supplied without curation.

Here the chain combines TRBV5-1 and TRBJ1-2, and 7 junctional nucleotides match TRBD1. The sample consisted of peripheral blood. The receptor comes from a woman aged 25 to 45 with COVID-19, enrolled during active disease. The DNA sequence is given as TGCGCCAGCAGCTTTACCGGGACAGACCCCAACTATGGCTACACCTTC. The translation is CASSFTGTDPNYGYTF.